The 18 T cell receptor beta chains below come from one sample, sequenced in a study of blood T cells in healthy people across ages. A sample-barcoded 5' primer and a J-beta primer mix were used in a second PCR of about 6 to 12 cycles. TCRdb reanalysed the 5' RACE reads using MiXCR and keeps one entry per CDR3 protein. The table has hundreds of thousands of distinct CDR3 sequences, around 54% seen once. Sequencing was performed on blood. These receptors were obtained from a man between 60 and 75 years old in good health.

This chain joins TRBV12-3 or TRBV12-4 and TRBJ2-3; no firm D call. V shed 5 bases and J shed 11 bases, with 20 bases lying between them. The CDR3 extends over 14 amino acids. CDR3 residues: CASSGRVRADVQYF. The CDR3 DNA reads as TGTGCCAGCAGTGGCAGAGTGAGAGCAGATGTGCAGTATTTT.

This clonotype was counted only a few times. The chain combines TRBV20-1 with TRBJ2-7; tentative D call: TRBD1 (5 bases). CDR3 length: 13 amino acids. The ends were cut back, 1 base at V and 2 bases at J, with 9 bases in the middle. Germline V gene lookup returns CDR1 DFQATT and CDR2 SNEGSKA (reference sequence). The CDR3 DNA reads TGCAGTGCTAGAGCGGTAGGGGCCTACGAGCAGTACTTC. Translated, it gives CSARAVGAYEQYF.

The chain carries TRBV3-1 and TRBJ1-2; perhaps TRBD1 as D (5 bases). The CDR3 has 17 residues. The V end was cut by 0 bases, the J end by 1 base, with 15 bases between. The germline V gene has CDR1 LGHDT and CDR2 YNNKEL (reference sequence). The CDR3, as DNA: TGTGCCAGCAGCCAAGATTTCGGCAGGGCTGGTAACTATGGCTACACCTTC. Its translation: CASSQDFGRAGNYGYTF. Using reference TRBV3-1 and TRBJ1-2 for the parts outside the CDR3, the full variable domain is DTAVSQTPKYLVTQMGNDKSIKCEQNLGHDTMYWYKQDSKKFLKIMFSYNNKELIINETVPNRFSPKSPDKAHLNLHINSLELGDSAVYFCASSQDFGRAGNYGYTFGSGTRLTVV.

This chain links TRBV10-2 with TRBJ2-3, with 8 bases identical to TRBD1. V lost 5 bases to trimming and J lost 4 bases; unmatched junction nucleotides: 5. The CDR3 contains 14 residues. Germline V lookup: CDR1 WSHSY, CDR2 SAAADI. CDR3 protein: CASSTQGDSDTQYF. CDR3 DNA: TGCGCCAGCAGTACACAGGGGGACTCAGATACGCAGTATTTT.

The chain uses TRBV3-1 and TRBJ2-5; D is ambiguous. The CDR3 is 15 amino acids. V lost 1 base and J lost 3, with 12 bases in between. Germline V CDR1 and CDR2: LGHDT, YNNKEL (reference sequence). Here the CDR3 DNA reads TGTGCCAGCAGCCAAGGTCCAGGAATTGAAGAGACCCAGTACTTC. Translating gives CASSQGPGIEETQYF.

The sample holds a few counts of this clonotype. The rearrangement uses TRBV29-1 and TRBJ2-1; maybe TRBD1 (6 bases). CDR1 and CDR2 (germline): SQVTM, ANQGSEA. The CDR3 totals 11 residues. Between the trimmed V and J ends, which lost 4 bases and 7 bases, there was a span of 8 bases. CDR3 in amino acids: CSVGQVNEQFF. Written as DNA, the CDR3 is TGCAGCGTTGGACAGGTGAATGAGCAGTTCTTC.

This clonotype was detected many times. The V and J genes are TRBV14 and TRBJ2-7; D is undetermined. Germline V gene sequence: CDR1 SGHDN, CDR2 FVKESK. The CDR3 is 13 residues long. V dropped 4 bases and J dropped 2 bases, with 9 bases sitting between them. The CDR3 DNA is TGTGCCAGCAGCCCCACTGGAACCTACGAGCAGTACTTC. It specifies CASSPTGTYEQYF.

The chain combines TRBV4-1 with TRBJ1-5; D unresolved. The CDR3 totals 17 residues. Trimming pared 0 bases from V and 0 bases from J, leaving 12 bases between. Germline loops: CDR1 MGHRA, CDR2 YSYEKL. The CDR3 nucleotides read TGCGCCAGCAGCCAAGAGTTAAGCGATTATAGCAATCAGCCCCAGCATTTT. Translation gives CASSQELSDYSNQPQHF.

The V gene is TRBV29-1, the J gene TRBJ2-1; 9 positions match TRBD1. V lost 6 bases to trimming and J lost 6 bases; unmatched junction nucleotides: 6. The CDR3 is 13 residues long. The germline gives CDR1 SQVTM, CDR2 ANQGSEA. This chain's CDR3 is CSVGTGMGNEQFF. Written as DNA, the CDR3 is TGCAGCGTCGGGACAGGGATGGGCAATGAGCAGTTCTTC.

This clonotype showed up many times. The CDR3 nucleotides read TGTGCCAGCAGCTCCCGACAGGGGAAGACCCAGTACTTC. This encodes CASSSRQGKTQYF. The rearrangement joins TRBV11-3 to TRBJ2-5, with TRBD1 matching over 8 bases. V was clipped by 4 bases and J by 6 bases; unmatched bases: 4. This CDR3 region has 13 residues. Germline V gives CDR1 SGHNT, CDR2 YENEEA.

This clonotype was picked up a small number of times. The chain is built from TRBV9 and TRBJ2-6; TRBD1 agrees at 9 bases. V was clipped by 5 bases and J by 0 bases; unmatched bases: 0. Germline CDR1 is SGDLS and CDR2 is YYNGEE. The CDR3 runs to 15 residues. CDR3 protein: CASRQGASGANVLTF. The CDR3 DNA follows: TGTGCCAGCAGACAGGGGGCCTCTGGGGCCAACGTCCTGACTTTC.

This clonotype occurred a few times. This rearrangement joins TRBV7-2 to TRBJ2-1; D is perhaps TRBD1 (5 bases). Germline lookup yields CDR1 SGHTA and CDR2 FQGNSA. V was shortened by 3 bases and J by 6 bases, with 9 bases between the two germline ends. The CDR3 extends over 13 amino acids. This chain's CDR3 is CASSFRVANEQFF. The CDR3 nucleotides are TGTGCCAGCAGCTTCAGGGTCGCCAATGAGCAGTTCTTC. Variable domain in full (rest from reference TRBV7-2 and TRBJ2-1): GAGVSQSPSNKVTEKGKDVELRCDPISGHTALYWYRQSLGQGLEFLIYFQGNSAPDKSGLPSDRFSAERTGGSVSTLTIQRTQQEDSAVYLCASSFRVANEQFFGPGTRLTVL.

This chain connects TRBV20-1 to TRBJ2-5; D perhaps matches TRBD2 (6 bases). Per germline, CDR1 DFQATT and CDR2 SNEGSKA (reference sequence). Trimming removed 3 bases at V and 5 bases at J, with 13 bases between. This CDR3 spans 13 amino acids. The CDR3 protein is CSARAGRRETQYF. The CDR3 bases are TGCAGTGCTAGGGCGGGGCGACGGGAGACCCAGTACTTC.

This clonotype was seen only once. CDR3: CASRRTGGKTGELFF. DNA of the CDR3: TGTGCCAGCAGAAGGACAGGGGGAAAGACCGGGGAGCTGTTTTTT. This chain uses TRBV2 with TRBJ2-2; TRBD1 matches 10 bases. This CDR3 is built from 15 residues. Germline V lookup: CDR1 SNHLY, CDR2 FYNNEI. V lost 6 bases and J lost 5; bases outside the gene matches: 6.

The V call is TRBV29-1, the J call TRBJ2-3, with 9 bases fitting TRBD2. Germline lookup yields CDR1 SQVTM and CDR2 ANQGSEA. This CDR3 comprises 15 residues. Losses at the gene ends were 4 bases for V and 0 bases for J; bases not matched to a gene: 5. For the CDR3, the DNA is TGCAGCGTTGCCGGTAGCGGGGGTAGCACAGATACGCAGTATTTT. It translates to CSVAGSGGSTDTQYF.

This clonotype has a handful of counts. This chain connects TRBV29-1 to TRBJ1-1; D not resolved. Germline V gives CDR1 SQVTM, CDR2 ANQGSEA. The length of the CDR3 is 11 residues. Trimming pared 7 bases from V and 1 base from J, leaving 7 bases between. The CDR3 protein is CSGYKNTEAFF. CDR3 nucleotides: TGCAGCGGATACAAGAACACTGAAGCTTTCTTT. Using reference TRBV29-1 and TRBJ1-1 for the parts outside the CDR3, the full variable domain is SAVISQKPSRDICQRGTSLTIQCQVDSQVTMMFWYRQQPGQSLTLIATANQGSEATYESGFVIDKFPISRPNLTFSTLTVSNMSPEDSSIYLCSGYKNTEAFFGQGTRLTVV.

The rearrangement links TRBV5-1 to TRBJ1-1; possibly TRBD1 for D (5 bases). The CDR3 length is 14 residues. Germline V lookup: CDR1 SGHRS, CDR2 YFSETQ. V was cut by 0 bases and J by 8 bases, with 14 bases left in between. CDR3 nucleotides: TGCGCCAGCAGCTTGGAGGCCGGGTGGGGCGAAGCTTTCTTT. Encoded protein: CASSLEAGWGEAFF.

CDR3 sequence (DNA): TGTGCCAGCAGGGGGACTACAGGGACTGCAACTAATGAAAAACTGTTTTTT. It translates to CASRGTTGTATNEKLFF. This chain joins TRBV6-1 and TRBJ1-4, with D perhaps matching TRBD1 (6 bases). Germline-derived CDR1 and CDR2 are MNHNS and SASEGT. The CDR3 consists of 17 residues. V was trimmed by 6 bases and J by 0 bases, leaving 17 bases between them.